These 22 T cell receptor beta chains originate from one sample sequenced in a study of memory CD8 T cells in hepatitis C reinfection. This sample's time point: peak reinfection, 3 to 8 weeks after reinfection detection. Sorted cells were sequenced directly ex vivo without any in vitro expansion. Profiling relied on immunoSEQ multiplex PCR, and the TCRdb table lists in-frame clones only, not all of them. The table lists 35,000 to 50,000 clones, around 89% of them singletons. What was sequenced was naive CD8+ T cells sorted from blood. Source of these receptors: a man younger than 35 with hepatitis C virus infection.

In its sample, this clone was seen a few times. The chain couples TRBV27 to TRBJ1-5; D is ambiguous. Trimming stripped 5 bases from V and 4 bases from J, with 6 bases between. Germline V lookup: CDR1 MNHEY, CDR2 SMNVEV (reference sequence). CDR3 size: 12 residues. DNA for the CDR3: TGTGCCAGCAGTCCCTTGAATCAGCCCCAGCATTTT. Amino acid sequence: CASSPLNQPQHF.

V and J are TRBV6-5 and TRBJ2-7; perhaps TRBD2 as D (5 bases). Germline V gene sequence: CDR1 MNHEY, CDR2 SVGAGI. Trimming pared 4 bases from V and 3 bases from J, leaving 19 bases between. The CDR3 loop spans 16 amino acids. DNA for the CDR3: TGTGCCAGCAGTTGGCGACTAACCGGCGCGGTCTACGAGCAGTACTTC. Its protein product is CASSWRLTGAVYEQYF.

This chain links TRBV28 with TRBJ2-5; a weak D match, TRBD2 (6 bases). The J call may be faulty, since TRBJ2-7 better matches the DNA end. The germline V gene encodes CDR1 MDHEN and CDR2 SYDVKM. This CDR3 has 12 amino acids. CDR3 protein: CASKGEVYEQYF. CDR3 DNA sequence: TGTGCCAGCAAAGGGGAGGTTTACGAGCAGTACTTC.

V usage is TRBV7-9 and J usage is TRBJ2-4, with unresolved D. This CDR3 is built from 14 residues. Germline CDR1 reads SEHNR; CDR2 reads FQNEAQ (reference sequence). The germline V and J ends were trimmed by 5 bases and 7 bases, with 15 bases remaining between them. The CDR3 loop reads CASSPRFLENIQYF. CDR3 DNA: TGTGCCAGCAGCCCTCGATTCCTGGAGAACATTCAGTACTTC. Full variable domain (remainder filled in from reference TRBV7-9 and TRBJ2-4): DTGVSQNPRHKITKRGQNVTFRCDPISEHNRLYWYRQTLGQGPEFLTYFQNEAQLEKSRLLSDRFSAERPKGSFSTLEIQRTEQGDSAMYLCASSPRFLENIQYFGAGTRLSVL.

The V and J genes are TRBV29-1 and TRBJ1-1, with D unresolved. The CDR3 spans 13 residues. Trimming stripped 0 bases from V and 1 base from J, with 6 bases between. Looked up from germline, CDR1 is SQVTM and CDR2 is ANQGSEA. DNA of the CDR3: TGCAGCGTTGAAGACGGGGAGAACACTGAAGCTTTCTTT. Protein: CSVEDGENTEAFF.

The chain has TRBV5-4 and TRBJ2-1, with D perhaps matching TRBD2 (5 bases). CDR1 is SGHNT, CDR2 YYREEE, per germline (reference sequence). V was trimmed by 4 bases and J by 4 bases, leaving 12 bases between them. The CDR3 runs 14 residues. The chain's CDR3 is CASSPAGPYNEQFF. The CDR3 coding sequence is TGTGCCAGCAGCCCCGCGGGTCCGTACAATGAGCAGTTCTTC.

V is TRBV5-1 and J is TRBJ2-7, with D possibly being TRBD1 (7 bases). CDR1 and CDR2 from the germline V gene are SGHRS and YFSETQ. V shed 0 bases and J shed 3 bases, with 16 bases lying between them. This CDR3 region has 16 residues. The CDR3 DNA sequence: TGCGCCAGCAGCTTGGAGGGGGCGGGGAGCATCTACGAGCAGTACTTC. As protein: CASSLEGAGSIYEQYF.

The CDR3 bases are TGTGCCAGCAGTGCGACTCTAGGGGGAGTCACAGATACGCAGTATTTT. Protein sequence: CASSATLGGVTDTQYF. V is TRBV2 and J is TRBJ2-3; possible D gene TRBD1, 6 bases. The CDR3 is 16 amino acids. Germline lookup yields CDR1 SNHLY and CDR2 FYNNEI. Trimming took off 4 bases at V and 2 bases at J, with 16 bases between the two ends.

The chain employs TRBV27 and TRBJ2-1; TRBD2 might be the D (7 bases). Trimming removed 6 bases at V and 7 bases at J, with 16 bases between. Germline loops: CDR1 MNHEY, CDR2 SMNVEV (reference sequence). The CDR3 spans 14 residues. CDR3 sequence reads: CASSLGGGQNEQFF. CDR3 DNA: TGTGCCAGCAGCCTAGGGGGGGGGCAAAATGAGCAGTTCTTC.

The sample holds a few counts of this clone. The genes are TRBV7-8 and TRBJ2-1; 9 bases match TRBD2. Germline V CDR1 and CDR2: SGHVS, FQNEAQ. V was pared by 5 bases and J by 4 bases, with 6 bases of the junction left unmatched. The CDR3 sequence is 15 residues long. In nucleotides, the CDR3 is TGTGCCAGCAGCCGCGGGAGGGCCACGTACAATGAGCAGTTCTTC. This encodes CASSRGRATYNEQFF.

V gene TRBV4-1 combines with J gene TRBJ1-3; no clear D. The CDR3 contains 15 residues. Germline values: CDR1 MGHRA, CDR2 YSYEKL. The V and J ends lost 2 bases and 0 bases respectively, with 8 bases between them. CDR3 nucleotides: TGCGCCAGCAGCCAAACTGGGAGCTCTGGAAACACCATATATTTT. Translated, it gives CASSQTGSSGNTIYF.

The genes are TRBV9 and TRBJ2-1; no firm D call. V lost 0 bases to trimming and J lost 4 bases, with 11 bases between them. Germline V gene sequence: CDR1 SGDLS, CDR2 YYNGEE. The CDR3 spans 15 residues. The CDR3 region is CASSVEGAGYNEQFF. For the CDR3, the DNA is TGTGCCAGCAGCGTAGAAGGCGCAGGTTACAATGAGCAGTTCTTC.

CDR3 loop: CASSWGRGSGNTIYF. The DNA for the CDR3 is TGTGCCAGCAGCTGGGGCAGGGGCTCTGGAAACACCATATATTTT. This chain connects TRBV5-5 to TRBJ1-3; D possibly corresponds to TRBD1 (6 bases). V gave up 3 bases and J gave up 0 bases, with 10 bases separating them. There are 15 residues in the CDR3. CDR1 SGHKS and CDR2 YYEKEE come from the germline V gene (reference sequence).

This clone was seen only a few times. The chain is built from TRBV19 and TRBJ2-7; tentative D call: TRBD2 (6 bases). Germline CDR1 and CDR2: LNHDA and SQIVND (reference sequence). The germline V and J ends were trimmed by 6 bases and 6 bases, with 18 bases remaining between them. This CDR3 is 14 amino acids long. CDR3 sequence: CASSPGLPYGEQYF. DNA for the CDR3: TGTGCCAGTAGCCCGGGACTTCCTTATGGCGAGCAGTACTTC.

The V gene is TRBV19, the J gene TRBJ2-1; 14 bases map to TRBD2. Germline V gene lookup returns CDR1 LNHDA and CDR2 SQIVND (reference sequence). The CDR3 totals 16 residues. V was pared by 5 bases and J by 0 bases, with 0 bases of the junction left unmatched. CDR3 nucleotides: TGTGCCAGTAGTGGGACTAGCGGGAGCTCCTACAATGAGCAGTTCTTC. Residues: CASSGTSGSSYNEQFF.

The rearrangement links TRBV4-2 to TRBJ2-5, with 12 bases aligning to TRBD2. Germline V gene sequence: CDR1 LGHNA, CDR2 YNFKEQ. V lost 0 bases, J lost 4 bases, and 9 bases stayed unmatched. The CDR3 is 18 amino acids. This CDR3 is CASSQEGVLAGGLETQYF. DNA of the CDR3: TGTGCCAGCAGCCAAGAAGGGGTACTAGCGGGAGGACTAGAGACCCAGTACTTC.

This clone was detected a few times. The V and J genes are TRBV2 and TRBJ1-1; D not certain. The V gene lost 2 bases and the J gene lost 3 bases, with 7 bases spanning the gap. Per germline, CDR1 SNHLY and CDR2 FYNNEI. The CDR3 is made up of 13 amino acids. CDR3 coding DNA: TGTGCCAGCAGTGAATCTCCGGACACTGAAGCTTTCTTT. This sequence encodes CASSESPDTEAFF.

The rearrangement links TRBV13 to TRBJ2-1; a weak D match, TRBD2 (6 bases). Looked up from germline, CDR1 is PRHDT and CDR2 is FYEKMQ (reference sequence). Between the trimmed V and J ends, which lost 1 base and 10 bases, there was a span of 8 bases. The CDR3 extends over 12 amino acids. As DNA, the CDR3 is TGTGCCAGCAGCTTAGAGGGAGGCGAGCAGTTCTTC. This codes for CASSLEGGEQFF.

The V call is TRBV27, the J call TRBJ2-1; 8 bases line up with TRBD1. Per germline, CDR1 MNHEY and CDR2 SMNVEV (reference sequence). The CDR3 runs 15 residues. The J segment lost 8 bases and the V segment lost 3 bases, leaving 9 bases of the junction unmatched. In DNA form, the CDR3 reads TGTGCCAGCAGTTTCCCCGACAGGGGTAGCGATGAGCAGTTCTTC. It yields the protein CASSFPDRGSDEQFF.

This clone was detected a few times. The chain joins TRBV5-5 to TRBJ1-1; 10 bases line up with TRBD1. This CDR3 has 17 amino acids. The V and J ends lost 0 bases and 1 base, in that order; junction bases with no gene match: 6. Germline V CDR1 and CDR2: SGHKS, YYEKEE (reference sequence). CDR3 sequence (DNA): TGTGCCAGCAGCTTGGAGGGGACAGGGGTTGGGAACACTGAAGCTTTCTTT. Translating it yields CASSLEGTGVGNTEAFF.

This clone was recorded once. V and J are TRBV7-6 and TRBJ1-5; possibly TRBD1 for D (5 bases). The CDR3 spans 15 residues. Germline lookup yields CDR1 SGHVS and CDR2 FNYEAQ. Trimming took off 3 bases at V and 3 bases at J, with 12 bases between the two ends. The CDR3 region is CASSFSIGANQPQHF. The CDR3 DNA sequence: TGTGCCAGCAGCTTTTCAATAGGGGCCAATCAGCCCCAGCATTTT.

This clone was counted a single time. The CDR3 region is CASSLGLADYEQYF. The DNA of the CDR3 is TGTGCCAGCAGCTTAGGACTAGCGGACTACGAGCAGTACTTC. This rearrangement joins TRBV11-2 to TRBJ2-7; TRBD2 matches at 9 bases. Looked up from germline, CDR1 is SGHAT and CDR2 is FQNNGV. Unmatched junction bases numbered 1, after V lost 1 base and J lost 3 bases. CDR3 length equals 14 residues.